Below, one T cell receptor (beta chain) is given with its context. TCRdb reanalysed the RT-PCR reads using MiXCR and keeps one entry per CDR3 protein. There are 150,000 to 200,000 distinct CDR3 sequences in the sample; approximately 12% occur only once, and roughly 29% lies in the top ten. The data were taken from a study of response to subunit inactivated influenza vaccine. There are 12 residues in the CDR3. Trimming pared 2 bases from V and 7 bases from J, leaving 6 bases between. Germline V lookup: CDR1 MNHEY, CDR2 SVGEGT. The same data also contributed to another study, on T cells expressing NK-cell markers. As reported in that work: UMIs accompanied the 5'RACE template switching by which TCR beta cDNA was made.

The chain recombines TRBV6-2 or TRBV6-3 with TRBJ2-1; D unclear. The source was CD8+ T cells sorted from PBMCs, collected 12 days after vaccination. The receptor was isolated from a man in his forties or fifties who received an inactivated influenza vaccine. DNA for the CDR3: TGTGCCAGCAGTTACACGATTAATGAGCAGTTCTTC. As protein: CASSYTINEQFF.